This T cell receptor beta chain emerged from a study of cytomegalovirus exposure and HLA in healthy donors. Background on the study: The same platform as the approximately 670 first-cohort repertoires was used for the 130 or so validation repertoires, a later analysis reported.

Assay: immunoSEQ multiplex PCR; the TCRdb copy retains only in-frame clones and omits some. The sample comprises more than 150,000 clones, more than 65% of which are singletons, and about 3% rests with the top ten. This CDR3 comprises 14 residues. CDR1 is MNHEY, CDR2 SVGAGI, per germline. J lost 0 bases, V lost 5 bases, and 4 bases had no gene match. The sample taken for sequencing was PBMCs. The genes are TRBV6-5 and TRBJ2-7; 7 nucleotides agree with TRBD1. The origin of this receptor is a young woman in good health and CMV-seropositive. The CDR3 region is CASSGDRPSYEQYF. The DNA for the CDR3 is TGTGCCAGCAGTGGGGACAGACCCTCCTACGAGCAGTACTTC.